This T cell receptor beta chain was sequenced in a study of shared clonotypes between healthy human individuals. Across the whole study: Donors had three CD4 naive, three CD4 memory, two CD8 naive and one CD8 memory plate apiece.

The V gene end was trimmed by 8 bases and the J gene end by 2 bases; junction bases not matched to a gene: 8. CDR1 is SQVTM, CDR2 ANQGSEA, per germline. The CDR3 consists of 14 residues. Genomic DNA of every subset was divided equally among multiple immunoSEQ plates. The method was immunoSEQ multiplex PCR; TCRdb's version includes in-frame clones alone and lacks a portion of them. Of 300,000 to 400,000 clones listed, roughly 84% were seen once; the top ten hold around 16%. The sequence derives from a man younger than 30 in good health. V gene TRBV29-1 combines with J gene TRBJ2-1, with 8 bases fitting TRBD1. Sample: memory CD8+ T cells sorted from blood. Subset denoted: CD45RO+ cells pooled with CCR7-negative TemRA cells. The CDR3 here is CSFNPGGPYNEQFF. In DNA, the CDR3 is TGCAGCTTTAACCCAGGGGGCCCCTACAATGAGCAGTTCTTC.